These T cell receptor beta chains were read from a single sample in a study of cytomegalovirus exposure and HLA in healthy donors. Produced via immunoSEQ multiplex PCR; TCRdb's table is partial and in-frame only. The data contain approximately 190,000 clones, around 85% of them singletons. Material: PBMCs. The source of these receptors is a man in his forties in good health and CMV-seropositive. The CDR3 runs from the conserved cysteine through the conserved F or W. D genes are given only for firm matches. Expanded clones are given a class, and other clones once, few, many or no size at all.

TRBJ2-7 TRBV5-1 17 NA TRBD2 TGCGCCAGCAGCCTCACTAGGGGGGGACTAGCGGGGGTTGAGCAGTACTTC CASSLTRGGLAGVEQYF
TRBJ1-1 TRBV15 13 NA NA TGTGCCACCAGCAGAGCTCCCCTAGATGAAGCTTTCTTT CATSRAPLDEAFF
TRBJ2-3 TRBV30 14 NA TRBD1 TGTGCCGGGTCCCGGGACAGGGGCACAGATACGCAGTATTTT CAGSRDRGTDTQYF
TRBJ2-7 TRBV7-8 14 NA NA TGTGCCAGCAGCTTAGGGCAGGGACTCTACGAGCAGTACTTC CASSLGQGLYEQYF
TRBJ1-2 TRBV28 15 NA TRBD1 TGTGCCAGCAGTTTAAGCGGGACAGGGAGAGGAGGCTACACCTTC CASSLSGTGRGGYTF
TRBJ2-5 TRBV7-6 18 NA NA TGTGCCAGCAGCTTAGAATTCAGGTCGGCTACGTTCCAAGAGACCCAGTACTTC CASSLEFRSATFQETQYF
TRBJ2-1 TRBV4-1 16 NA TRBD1 TGCGCCAGCAGCCAAAGTCCGGGACAGGGTGTGGATGAGCAGTTCTTC CASSQSPGQGVDEQFF
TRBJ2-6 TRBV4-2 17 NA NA TGTGCCAGCAGCCAAGAACCAAACAGGGCCTGGGCCAACGTCCTGACTTTC CASSQEPNRAWANVLTF
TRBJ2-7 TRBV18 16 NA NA TGTGCCAGCTCACCCAGGACAGGCGGCGGGAACTACGAGCAGTACTTC CASSPRTGGGNYEQYF
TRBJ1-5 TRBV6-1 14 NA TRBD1 TGTGCCATAACCCAGGACAGGTACAATCAGCCCCAGCATTTT CAITQDRYNQPQHF
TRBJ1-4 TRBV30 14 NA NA TGTGCCTGGAGTTACAGTGGAACTAATGAAAAACTGTTTTTT CAWSYSGTNEKLFF
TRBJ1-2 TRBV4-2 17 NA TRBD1 TGTGCCAGCAGCCAGGCCGGGACAGGGGCCCTTAACTATGGCTACACCTTC CASSQAGTGALNYGYTF
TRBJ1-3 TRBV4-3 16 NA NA TGCGCCAGCAGCCAAGACCGGGGGGGAGATGGAAACACCATATATTTT CASSQDRGGDGNTIYF
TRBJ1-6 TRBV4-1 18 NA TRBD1 TGCGCCAGCAGCCAGGACCCGGGACAGGGGGCCTATAATTCACCCCTCCACTTT CASSQDPGQGAYNSPLHF
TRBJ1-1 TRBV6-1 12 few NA TGTGCCAGCAGTGCCCTCCGGAGTGAAGCTTTCTTT CASSALRSEAFF
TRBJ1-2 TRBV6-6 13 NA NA TGTGCCATCCGAGGCAGGGGCTCGTATGGCTACACCTTC CAIRGRGSYGYTF
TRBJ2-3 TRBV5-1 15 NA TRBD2 TGCGCCAGCAGCTCCACTAGCGCCCGCACAGATACGCAGTATTTT CASSSTSARTDTQYF
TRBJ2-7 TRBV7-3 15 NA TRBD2 TGTGCCAGCAGCAAGACTAGCGGGGGGGCTTACGAGCAGTACTTC CASSKTSGGAYEQYF
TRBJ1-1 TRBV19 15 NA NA TGTGCCAGTAGTATAGATGGCAGGGGAGTGGCTGAAGCTTTCTTT CASSIDGRGVAEAFF
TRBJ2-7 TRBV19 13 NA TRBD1 TGTGCCAGTAGTCAGGACAGGGGGTACGAGCAGTACTTC CASSQDRGYEQYF
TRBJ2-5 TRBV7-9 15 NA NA TGTGCCAGCAGCCCCCATCCGACCCCAGAGGGGACCCAGTACTTC CASSPHPTPEGTQYF